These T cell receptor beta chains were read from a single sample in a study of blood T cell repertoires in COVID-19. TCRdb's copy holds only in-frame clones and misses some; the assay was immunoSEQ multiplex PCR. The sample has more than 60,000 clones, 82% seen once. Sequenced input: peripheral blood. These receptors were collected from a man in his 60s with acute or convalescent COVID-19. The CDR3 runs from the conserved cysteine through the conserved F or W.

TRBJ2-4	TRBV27	CASSFSGDSLFYIQYF
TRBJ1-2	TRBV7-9	CASSLRAGDGYTF
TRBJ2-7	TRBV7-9	CASSLEQVSYEQYF
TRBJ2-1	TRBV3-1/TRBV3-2	CASSHQPGLAGGPTSYNEQFF
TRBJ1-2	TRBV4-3	CASSPGQGAGGYTF
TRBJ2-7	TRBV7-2	CASSSLLAGNSYEQYF
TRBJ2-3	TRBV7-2	CASSQNLASDTQYF
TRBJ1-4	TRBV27	CASSLRTGEKLFF
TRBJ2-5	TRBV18	CASSPDLQETQYF
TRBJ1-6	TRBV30	CAWKATAYNSPLHF
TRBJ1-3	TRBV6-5	CASSSTGFSGNTIYF
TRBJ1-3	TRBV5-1	CASSEGSSGNTIYF
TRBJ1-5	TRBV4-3	CASSQVRGSQPQHF
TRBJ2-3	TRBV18	CASSPGTSGKTDTQYF
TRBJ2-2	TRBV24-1	CATSDSQQGRAGELFF
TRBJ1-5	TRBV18	CASSPGTENQPQHF